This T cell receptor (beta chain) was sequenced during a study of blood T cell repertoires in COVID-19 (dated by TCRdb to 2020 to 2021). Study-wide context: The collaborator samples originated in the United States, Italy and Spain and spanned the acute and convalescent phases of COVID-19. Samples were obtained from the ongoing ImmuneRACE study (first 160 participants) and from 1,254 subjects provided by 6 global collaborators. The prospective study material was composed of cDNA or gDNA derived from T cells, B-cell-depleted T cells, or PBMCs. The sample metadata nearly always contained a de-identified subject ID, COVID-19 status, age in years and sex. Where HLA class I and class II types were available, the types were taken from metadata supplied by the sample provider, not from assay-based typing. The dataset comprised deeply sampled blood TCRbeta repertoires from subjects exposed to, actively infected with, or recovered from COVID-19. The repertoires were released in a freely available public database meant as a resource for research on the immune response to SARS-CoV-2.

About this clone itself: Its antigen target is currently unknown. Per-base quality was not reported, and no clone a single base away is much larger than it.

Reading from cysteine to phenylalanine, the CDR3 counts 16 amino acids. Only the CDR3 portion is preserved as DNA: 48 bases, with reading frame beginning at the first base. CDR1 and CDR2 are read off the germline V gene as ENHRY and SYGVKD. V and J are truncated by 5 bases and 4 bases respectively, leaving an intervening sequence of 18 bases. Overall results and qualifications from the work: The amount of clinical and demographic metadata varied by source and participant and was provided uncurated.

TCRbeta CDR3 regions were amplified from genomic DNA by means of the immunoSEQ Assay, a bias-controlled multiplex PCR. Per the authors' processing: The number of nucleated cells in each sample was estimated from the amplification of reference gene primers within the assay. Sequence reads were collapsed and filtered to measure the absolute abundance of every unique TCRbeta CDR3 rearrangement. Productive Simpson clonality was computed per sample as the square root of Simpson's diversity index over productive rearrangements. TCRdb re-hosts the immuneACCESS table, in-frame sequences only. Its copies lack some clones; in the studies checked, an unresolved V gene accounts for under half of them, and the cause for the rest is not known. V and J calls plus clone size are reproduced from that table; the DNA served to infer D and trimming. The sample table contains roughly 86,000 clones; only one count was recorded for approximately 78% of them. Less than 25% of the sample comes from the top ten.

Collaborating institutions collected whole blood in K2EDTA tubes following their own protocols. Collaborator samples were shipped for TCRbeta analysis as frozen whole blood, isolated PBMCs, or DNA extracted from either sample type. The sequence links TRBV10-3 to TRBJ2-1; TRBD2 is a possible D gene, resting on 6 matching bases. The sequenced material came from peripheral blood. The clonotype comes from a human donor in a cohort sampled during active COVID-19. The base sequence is TGTGCCATCAGTCGTAGCGGAGAGGGCCAATACAATGAGCAGTTCTTC. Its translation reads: CAISRSGEGQYNEQFF.